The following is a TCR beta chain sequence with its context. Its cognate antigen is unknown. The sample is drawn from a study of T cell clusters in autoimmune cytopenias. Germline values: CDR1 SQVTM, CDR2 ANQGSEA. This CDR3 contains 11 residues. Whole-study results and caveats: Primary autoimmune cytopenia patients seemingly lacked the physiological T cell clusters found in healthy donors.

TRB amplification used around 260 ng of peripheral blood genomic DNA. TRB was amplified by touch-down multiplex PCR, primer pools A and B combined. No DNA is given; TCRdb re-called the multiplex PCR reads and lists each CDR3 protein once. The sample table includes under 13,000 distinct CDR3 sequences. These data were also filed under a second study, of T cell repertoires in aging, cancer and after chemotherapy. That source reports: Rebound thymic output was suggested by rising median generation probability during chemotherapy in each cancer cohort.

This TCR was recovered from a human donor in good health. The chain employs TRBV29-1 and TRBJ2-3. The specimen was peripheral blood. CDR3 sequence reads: CSVERHQSQYF.